This record looks at one T cell receptor beta chain sequence and its context. The record originates from a study of blood T cell repertoires in COVID-19. For the study at large: Sites across the United States, Italy and Spain contributed samples from acute and convalescent COVID-19. PBMCs, B-cell-depleted T cells, or T cells provided the cDNA or gDNA that made up the material.

Under the authors' procedure: Using reference gene primer amplification, nucleated cell counts were estimated. The assay was immunoSEQ multiplex PCR, and TCRdb's table has in-frame clones only and misses some. V, J and clone size are taken as reported in that table, and D and trimming were inferred from the DNA itself. The sample contains 200,000 or so clones, roughly 87% of which appear only once. Trimming took off 8 bases at V and 3 bases at J, with 20 bases between the two ends. CDR1 SGHRS and CDR2 YFSETQ come from the germline V gene. There are 15 residues in the CDR3. This chain joins TRBV5-1 and TRBJ1-1; D is perhaps TRBD1 (6 bases). The sequenced sample consisted of peripheral blood. The receptor was isolated from a man in his forties with active or convalescent COVID-19. The CDR3 DNA reads as TGCGCCAGTAGAAGCTGGGGGCGCTTGGACACTGAAGCTTTCTTT. This translates into CASRSWGRLDTEAFF. The full variable domain, in which reference TRBV5-1 and TRBJ1-1 provide the parts outside the CDR3, is KAGVTQTPRYLIKTRGQQVTLSCSPISGHRSVSWYQQTPGQGLQFLFEYFSETQRNKGNFPGRFSGRQFSNSRSEMNVSTLELGDSALYLCASRSWGRLDTEAFFGQGTRLTVV.